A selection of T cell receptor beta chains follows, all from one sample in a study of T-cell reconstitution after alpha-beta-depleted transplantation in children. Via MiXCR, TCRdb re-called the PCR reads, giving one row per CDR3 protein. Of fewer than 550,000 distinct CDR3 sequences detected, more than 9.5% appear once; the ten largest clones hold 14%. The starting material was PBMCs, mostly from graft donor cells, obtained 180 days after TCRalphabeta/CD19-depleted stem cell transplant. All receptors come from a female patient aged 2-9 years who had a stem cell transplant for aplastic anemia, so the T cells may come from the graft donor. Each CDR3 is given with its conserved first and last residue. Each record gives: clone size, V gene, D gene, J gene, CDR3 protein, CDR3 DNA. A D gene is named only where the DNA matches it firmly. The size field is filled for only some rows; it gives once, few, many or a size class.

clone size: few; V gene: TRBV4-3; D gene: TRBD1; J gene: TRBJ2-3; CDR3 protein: CASSRAGTGAADTQYF; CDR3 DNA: TGCGCCAGCAGCCGCGCCGGGACAGGGGCCGCAGATACGCAGTATTTT
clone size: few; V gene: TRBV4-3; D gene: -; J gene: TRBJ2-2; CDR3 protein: CASSHLGGGELFF; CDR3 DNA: TGCGCCAGCAGCCACCTTGGGGGGGGGGAGCTGTTTTTT
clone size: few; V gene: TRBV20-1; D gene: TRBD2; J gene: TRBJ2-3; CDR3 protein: CSAPGTSGPITGTDTQYF; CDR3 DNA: TGCAGTGCTCCCGGGACTAGCGGGCCAATTACGGGCACAGATACGCAGTATTTT
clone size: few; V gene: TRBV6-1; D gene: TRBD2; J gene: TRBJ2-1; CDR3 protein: CASSLAGGDNEQFF; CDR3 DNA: TGTGCCAGCAGTCTAGCGGGAGGTGACAATGAGCAGTTCTTC
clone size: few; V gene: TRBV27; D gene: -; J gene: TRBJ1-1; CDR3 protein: CASSLGGLLDTEAFF; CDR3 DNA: TGTGCCAGCAGTTTAGGGGGTCTGTTAGACACTGAAGCTTTCTTT
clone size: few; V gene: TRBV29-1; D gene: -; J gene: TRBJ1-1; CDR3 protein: CSAERENTEAFF; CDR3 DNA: TGCAGCGCGGAGAGGGAGAACACTGAAGCTTTCTTT
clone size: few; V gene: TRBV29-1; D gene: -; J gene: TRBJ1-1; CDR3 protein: CSVVTGAEAFF; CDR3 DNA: TGCAGCGTTGTCACGGGGGCTGAAGCTTTCTTT
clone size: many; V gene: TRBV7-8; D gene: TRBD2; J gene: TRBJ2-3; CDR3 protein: CASSFLAGGPTDTQYF; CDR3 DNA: TGTGCCAGCAGCTTCTTAGCGGGAGGGCCAACAGATACGCAGTATTTT
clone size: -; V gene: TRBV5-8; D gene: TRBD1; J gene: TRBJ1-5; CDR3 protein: CASSRQPGQGFNQPQHF; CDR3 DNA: TGTGCCAGCAGCCGACAGCCCGGACAGGGCTTCAATCAGCCCCAGCATTTT
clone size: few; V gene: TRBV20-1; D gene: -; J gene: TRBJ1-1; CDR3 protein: CSARRTNTEAFF; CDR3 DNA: TGCAGTGCTAGAAGGACCAACACTGAAGCTTTCTTT
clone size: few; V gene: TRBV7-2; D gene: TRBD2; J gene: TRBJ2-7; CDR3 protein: CASSRIAGEPYEQYF; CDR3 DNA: TGTGCCAGCAGCCGAATAGCGGGAGAACCCTACGAGCAGTACTTC
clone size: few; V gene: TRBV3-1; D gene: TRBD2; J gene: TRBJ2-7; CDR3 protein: CASSHPGGGSYEQYF; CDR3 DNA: TGTGCCAGCAGCCACCCGGGAGGAGGCTCCTACGAGCAGTACTTC
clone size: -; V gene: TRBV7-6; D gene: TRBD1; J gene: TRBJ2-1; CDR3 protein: CASSRTGGYNEQFF; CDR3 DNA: TGTGCCAGCAGCCGGACAGGGGGCTACAATGAGCAGTTCTTC
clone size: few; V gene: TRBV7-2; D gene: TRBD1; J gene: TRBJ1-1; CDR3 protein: CASSLRTGAGNTEAFF; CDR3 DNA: TGTGCCAGCAGCCTGAGGACAGGGGCCGGGAACACTGAAGCTTTCTTT
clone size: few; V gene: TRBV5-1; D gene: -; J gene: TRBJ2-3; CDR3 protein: CASSRGPSTDTQYF; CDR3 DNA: TGCGCCAGCAGCAGGGGACCAAGCACAGATACGCAGTATTTT
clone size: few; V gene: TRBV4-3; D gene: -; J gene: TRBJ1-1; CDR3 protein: CASSQEDRRGEAFF; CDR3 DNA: TGCGCCAGCAGCCAAGAAGACAGAAGGGGGGAAGCTTTCTTT
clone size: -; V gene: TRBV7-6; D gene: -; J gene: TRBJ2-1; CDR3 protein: CASSATSSYNEQFF; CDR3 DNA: TGTGCCAGCAGCGCGACTAGCTCCTACAATGAGCAGTTCTTC
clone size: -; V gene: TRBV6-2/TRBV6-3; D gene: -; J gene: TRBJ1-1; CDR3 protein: CASTAYTEAFF; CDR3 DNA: TGTGCCAGCACGGCATACACTGAAGCTTTCTTT
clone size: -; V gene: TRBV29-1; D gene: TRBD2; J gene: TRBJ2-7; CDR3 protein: CSVVIMRGLGYEQYF; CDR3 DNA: TGCAGCGTTGTGATTATGCGGGGGTTAGGATACGAGCAGTACTTC
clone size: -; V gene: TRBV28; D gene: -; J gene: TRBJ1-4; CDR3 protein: CASSRGGDEKLFF; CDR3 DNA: TGTGCCAGCAGTAGAGGGGGAGATGAAAAACTGTTTTTT
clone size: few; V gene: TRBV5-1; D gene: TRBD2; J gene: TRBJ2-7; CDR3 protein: CASSLALGAGGLYEQYF; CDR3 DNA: TGCGCCAGCAGCTTGGCACTGGGAGCGGGAGGCCTCTACGAGCAGTACTTC
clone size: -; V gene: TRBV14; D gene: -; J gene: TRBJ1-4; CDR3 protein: CASSHYEKLFF; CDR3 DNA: TGTGCCAGCAGCCATTATGAAAAACTGTTTTTT
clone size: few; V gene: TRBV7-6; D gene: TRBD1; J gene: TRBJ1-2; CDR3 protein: CASSRGQGGDGYTF; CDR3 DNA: TGTGCCAGCAGTAGGGGACAGGGGGGGGACGGCTACACCTTC
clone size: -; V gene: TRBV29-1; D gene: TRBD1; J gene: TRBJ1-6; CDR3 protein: CSVAQGANSPLHF; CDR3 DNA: TGCAGCGTTGCTCAGGGGGCTAATTCACCCCTCCACTTT
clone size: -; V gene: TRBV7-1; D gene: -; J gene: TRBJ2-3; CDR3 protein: CASSSQVSSDTQYF; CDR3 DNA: TGTGCCAGCAGCTCCCAAGTAAGCTCAGATACGCAGTATTTT
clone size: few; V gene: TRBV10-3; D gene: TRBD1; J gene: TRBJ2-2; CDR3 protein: CAISETPETGLSGELFF; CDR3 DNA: TGTGCCATCAGTGAGACCCCTGAGACAGGGTTATCCGGGGAGCTGTTTTTT
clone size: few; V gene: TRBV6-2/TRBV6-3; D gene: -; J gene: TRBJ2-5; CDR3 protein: CASRRGLQETQYF; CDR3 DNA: TGTGCCAGCAGGAGAGGGCTACAAGAGACCCAGTACTTC
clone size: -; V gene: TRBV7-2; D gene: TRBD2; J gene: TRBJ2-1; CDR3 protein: CASSYRTSDNEQFF; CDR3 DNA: TGTGCCAGCAGCTATCGGACTAGCGACAATGAGCAGTTCTTC
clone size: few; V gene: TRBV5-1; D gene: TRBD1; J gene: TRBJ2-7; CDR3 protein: CASSLFGTESSEQYF; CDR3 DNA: TGCGCCAGCAGCTTATTTGGGACAGAAAGTTCCGAGCAGTACTTC
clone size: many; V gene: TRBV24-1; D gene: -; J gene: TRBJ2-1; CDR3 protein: CATSDPSSRGADEQFF; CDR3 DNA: TGTGCCACCAGTGACCCCTCTTCCCGGGGGGCGGATGAGCAGTTCTTC
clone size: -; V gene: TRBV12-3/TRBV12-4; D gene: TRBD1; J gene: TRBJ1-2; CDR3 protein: CASSLTGDEGYTF; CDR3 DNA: TGTGCCAGCAGTCTGACAGGGGATGAAGGCTACACCTTC
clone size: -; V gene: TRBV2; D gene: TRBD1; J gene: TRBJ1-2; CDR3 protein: CASSAQGAKSYGYTF; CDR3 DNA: TGTGCCAGCAGTGCGCAGGGGGCAAAGAGCTATGGCTACACCTTC
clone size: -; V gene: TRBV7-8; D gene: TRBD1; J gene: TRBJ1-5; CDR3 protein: CASSFQPGTGRYNQPQHF; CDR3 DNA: TGTGCCAGCAGCTTCCAGCCCGGGACAGGGCGTTACAATCAGCCCCAGCATTTT
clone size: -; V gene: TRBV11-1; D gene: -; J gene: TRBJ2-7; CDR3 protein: CASSPGTADEQYF; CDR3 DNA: TGTGCCAGCAGCCCCGGGACGGCGGACGAGCAGTACTTC
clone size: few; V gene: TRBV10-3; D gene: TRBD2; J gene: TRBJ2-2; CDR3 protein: CAINTAGVGAGELFF; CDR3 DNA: TGTGCCATCAACACAGCGGGAGTCGGCGCCGGGGAGCTGTTTTTT
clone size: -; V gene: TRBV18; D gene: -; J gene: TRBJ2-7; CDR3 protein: CASSPQERYEQYF; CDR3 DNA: TGTGCCAGCTCACCTCAGGAGCGGTACGAGCAGTACTTC
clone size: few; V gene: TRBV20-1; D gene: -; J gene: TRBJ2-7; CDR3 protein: CSAEMGAQSSYEQYF; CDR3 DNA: TGCAGTGCCGAAATGGGGGCCCAGAGCTCCTACGAGCAGTACTTC
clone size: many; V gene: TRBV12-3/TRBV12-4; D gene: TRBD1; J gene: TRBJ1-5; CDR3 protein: CASSPSGTAAQHF; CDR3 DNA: TGTGCCAGCAGTCCATCCGGGACAGCGGCCCAGCATTTT
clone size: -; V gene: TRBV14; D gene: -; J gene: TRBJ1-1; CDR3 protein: CASSASTSTEAFF; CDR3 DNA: TGTGCCAGCAGCGCCTCTACGAGCACTGAAGCTTTCTTT